A single sample is the source of the 27 T cell receptor beta chains below, sequenced in a study of blood T cell repertoires in COVID-19. Profiling relied on immunoSEQ multiplex PCR, and the TCRdb table lists in-frame clones only, not all of them. The table shows tens of thousands of clones, with 55% to 70% occurring only once. Sequenced sample: peripheral blood. These receptors all stem from a woman in her seventies with acute or convalescent COVID-19.

Concerning this clone itself: The same CDR3 arises from other DNA sequences in this sample as well. The chain is built from TRBV15 and TRBJ2-1; possibly TRBD2 for D (5 bases). Germline V gene data show CDR1 as LNHNV and CDR2 as YYDKDF (reference sequence). The CDR3 loop spans 13 amino acids. V was clipped by 5 bases and J by 6 bases, with 11 bases between them. In DNA, the CDR3 is TGTGCCACCAGCGTCGGCCGGGGCAATGAGCAGTTCTTC. Encoded protein: CATSVGRGNEQFF.

This clone was counted a few times. V usage is TRBV2 and J usage is TRBJ2-2, with a tentative D call TRBD1 (6 bases). Trimming shortened V by 1 base and J by 13 bases, and 22 bases separated the two germline ends. The CDR3 consists of 16 residues. Germline V gives CDR1 SNHLY, CDR2 FYNNEI. The CDR3 protein is CASSEGFYGRTDGLFF. In DNA form, the CDR3 reads TGTGCCAGCAGTGAAGGGTTTTATGGTAGGACAGATGGGCTGTTTTTT.

Written as DNA, the CDR3 is TGTGCCACCAGTGATTTGGCCGAGGGCAGCGACGATACGCAGTATTTT. Residues: CATSDLAEGSDDTQYF. The J gene is TRBJ2-3, the V gene TRBV24-1; a weak D match, TRBD2 (5 bases). The ends were cut back, 0 bases at V and 6 bases at J, with 15 bases in the middle. The germline gives CDR1 KGHDR, CDR2 SFDVKD. The CDR3 spans 16 residues.

This sequence joins TRBV6-4 and TRBJ2-7; tentatively, D is TRBD2 (5 bases). CDR1 and CDR2 from the germline V gene are MRHNA and SNTAGT. This CDR3 contains 17 residues. With 3 bases removed from V and 3 bases from J, the gap between germline ends came to 21 bases. CDR3 protein: CASSEAAPGRRHYEQYF. Written as DNA, the CDR3 is TGTGCCAGCAGTGAGGCCGCCCCAGGACGGAGGCACTACGAGCAGTACTTC.

The J gene is TRBJ1-2, the V gene TRBV11-2, with 9 bases fitting TRBD1. CDR1 and CDR2 (germline): SGHAT, FQNNGV. The CDR3 sequence is 14 residues long. With V trimmed by 3 bases and J by 4 bases, 3 bases remained unmatched. CDR3: CASSFTTGGYGYTF. The CDR3 region has the DNA TGTGCCAGCAGCTTCACGACAGGGGGCTATGGCTACACCTTC.

This clone appeared a few times. Germline and junction disagree at one end, which may indicate a read error. This sequence joins TRBV24-1 and TRBJ2-5; 10 bases agree with TRBD1. CDR1 and CDR2 from the germline V gene are KGHDR and SFDVKD. CDR3 length equals 16 residues. The CDR3 nucleotides read TGTGCCACCAATGATTTGGGACAGGGGAGCCAAGAGACCCAGTACTTC. It codes for CATNDLGQGSQETQYF.

This chain connects TRBV5-1 to TRBJ2-2; D gene ambiguous. CDR3 length: 15 amino acids. V was trimmed by 0 bases and J by 1 base, leaving 7 bases between them. Germline V gene data show CDR1 as SGHRS and CDR2 as YFSETQ. The CDR3 spells CASSLALLNTGELFF. CDR3 coding DNA: TGCGCCAGCAGCTTGGCCTTACTGAACACCGGGGAGCTGTTTTTT.

This chain connects TRBV5-4 to TRBJ2-2, with TRBD2 identical over 8 bases. There are 15 residues in the CDR3. The germline CDR1 and CDR2 sequences are SGHNT and YYREEE (reference sequence). With 3 bases clipped from V and 7 bases from J, the junction kept 8 bases outside the gene matches. CDR3 nucleotide sequence: TGTGCCAGCAGCTCTCAGCGGGAGCGAGGCGGGGAGCTGTTTTTT. The encoded protein is CASSSQRERGGELFF. The full variable domain, rest sourced from reference TRBV5-4 and TRBJ2-2, is ETGVTQSPTHLIKTRGQQVTLRCSSQSGHNTVSWYQQALGQGPQFIFQYYREEENGRGNFPPRFSGLQFPNYSSELNVNALELDDSALYLCASSSQRERGGELFFGEGSRLTVL.

The chain links TRBV23-1 to TRBJ2-7, with 9 nucleotides matching TRBD2. TRBV23-1 is an open reading frame, and its role is uncertain. The CDR3 runs 14 residues. The V gene end was trimmed by 4 bases and the J gene end by 3 bases; junction bases not matched to a gene: 4. CDR3 region: CASSPQTSGYEQYF. In DNA, the CDR3 is TGCGCCAGCAGTCCTCAGACTAGCGGCTACGAGCAGTACTTC.

The chain joins TRBV3-1 (or the pseudogene TRBV3-2) to TRBJ1-4; TRBD1 might be the D (5 bases). CDR3 length equals 12 residues. V was shortened by 11 bases and J by 5 bases, with 12 bases between the two germline ends. Germline assignment: CDR1 LGHDT and CDR2 YNNKEL (reference sequence). The CDR3 DNA reads as TGTGCCGCGGGAGGGGTAAATGAAAAACTGTTTTTT. Translating gives CAAGGVNEKLFF.

A single count supports this clone. The chain has TRBV5-6 and TRBJ1-4; 12 nucleotides align to TRBD1. Germline CDR1 SGHDT, CDR2 YYEEEE. This CDR3 comprises 17 residues. The trim removed 4 bases at V and 6 bases at J, leaving 10 bases unmatched. In nucleotides, the CDR3 is TGTGCCAGCAGCCCCGGGACAGGGGGCGGAGGGCATGAAAAACTGTTTTTT. Its protein product is CASSPGTGGGGHEKLFF.

This clone occurred once. The chain carries TRBV3-1 (or the pseudogene TRBV3-2) and TRBJ2-4; D is possibly TRBD1 (5 bases). The CDR3 has 14 residues. Trimming shortened V by 3 bases and J by 9 bases, and 15 bases separated the two germline ends. Germline CDR1 LGHDT, CDR2 YNNKEL (reference sequence). DNA of the CDR3: TGTGCCAGCAGCCAGGACAAATCCCTGGGCATTCAGTACTTC. Translation: CASSQDKSLGIQYF.

This clone appeared once. The chain is built from TRBV5-1 and TRBJ2-7, with 7 bases aligning to TRBD1. This CDR3 spans 16 amino acids. Germline V gene data show CDR1 as SGHRS and CDR2 as YFSETQ. The V gene end was trimmed by 4 bases and the J gene end by 1 base; junction bases not matched to a gene: 11. CDR3 sequence: CASSASRQGRSYEQYF. As DNA, the CDR3 is TGCGCCAGCAGCGCCTCCCGACAGGGAAGGTCCTACGAGCAGTACTTC.

The rearrangement joins TRBV18 to TRBJ1-2; TRBD1 matches at 9 bases. Germline V gene data show CDR1 as KGHSH and CDR2 as LQKENI. V lost 2 bases, J lost 6 bases, and 16 bases stayed unmatched. The length of the CDR3 is 18 residues. CDR3 in DNA: TGTGCCAGCTCACCAAGGAGGGATACAGGGGGCATAGTGGATGGCTACACCTTC. Protein: CASSPRRDTGGIVDGYTF.

The chain joins TRBV12-3 or TRBV12-4 to TRBJ1-5; 7 bases agree with TRBD1. J gave up 5 bases and V 5 bases, and 3 bases lay outside the gene matches. The CDR3 sequence is 13 residues long. CDR3 bases: TGTGCCAGCAGTCGGGACAGATATCAGCCCCAGCATTTT. It is translated as CASSRDRYQPQHF.

J is TRBJ2-5 and V is TRBV5-1; TRBD2 matches at 11 bases. V lost 5 bases, J lost 2 bases, and 5 bases stayed unmatched. CDR1 is SGHRS and CDR2 is YFSETQ in the germline V gene. CDR3 length equals 15 residues. For the CDR3, the DNA is TGCGCCAGCAGACTGACTAGCGGGATTCAAGAGACCCAGTACTTC. Residues: CASRLTSGIQETQYF. The full variable domain, with the rest looked up from reference TRBV5-1 and TRBJ2-5, is KAGVTQTPRYLIKTRGQQVTLSCSPISGHRSVSWYQQTPGQGLQFLFEYFSETQRNKGNFPGRFSGRQFSNSRSEMNVSTLELGDSALYLCASRLTSGIQETQYFGPGTRLLVL.

The chain has TRBV2 and TRBJ2-3, with D possibly TRBD1 on 6 matching bases. V was cut by 7 bases and J by 3 bases, with 8 bases left in between. The CDR3 totals 12 residues. Germline CDR1 and CDR2: SNHLY and FYNNEI. CDR3 nucleotide sequence: TGTGCCAGCAATAGGGGGACAGATACGCAGTATTTT. Amino acids: CASNRGTDTQYF.

V usage is TRBV6-6 and J usage is TRBJ2-1; 8 nucleotides line up with TRBD1. Germline V gene sequence: CDR1 MNHNY, CDR2 SVGAGI (reference sequence). This CDR3 has 16 amino acids. After removal of 6 bases from V and 5 bases from J, the junction contained 12 bases not matched to a gene. Here the CDR3 reads CASRRSGTGPHNEQFF. Written as DNA, the CDR3 is TGTGCCAGCAGGCGGTCCGGGACAGGTCCCCACAATGAGCAGTTCTTC.

The chain joins TRBV5-4 to TRBJ1-4, with TRBD1 matching over 8 bases. With 4 bases clipped from V and 8 bases from J, the junction kept 7 bases outside the gene matches. The CDR3 has 14 amino acids. CDR1 and CDR2 from the germline V gene are SGHNT and YYREEE (reference sequence). The DNA of the CDR3 is TGTGCCAGCAGCCAGACAGGGGAGGGGGAAAAACTGTTTTTT. It codes for CASSQTGEGEKLFF.

The chain joins TRBV2 to TRBJ2-7, with 11 bases identical to TRBD1. This CDR3 comprises 20 residues. Germline lookup yields CDR1 SNHLY and CDR2 FYNNEI. Unmatched junction bases numbered 19, after V lost 0 bases and J lost 6 bases. The DNA for the CDR3 is TGTGCCAGCAGTGAAGCGCTTTTTTTCGTCCCGCAGGACAGGGGGCGCGAGCAGTACTTC. Its translation: CASSEALFFVPQDRGREQYF.

This clone was observed a few times. This chain links TRBV4-1 with TRBJ2-1; D is possibly TRBD2 (5 bases). In germline, CDR1 is MGHRA, CDR2 YSYEKL. CDR3 length equals 14 residues. The V end lost 4 bases, the J end lost 6 bases, and 13 bases lay between the germline ends. DNA for the CDR3: TGCGCCAGCAGCCGTTCGGGGTCGACCAATGAGCAGTTCTTC. Protein: CASSRSGSTNEQFF.

The chain uses TRBV6-6 and TRBJ1-2, with no clear D. V lost 6 bases and J lost 0, with 5 bases in between. The CDR3 is 12 residues long. Germline values: CDR1 MNHNY, CDR2 SVGAGI (reference sequence). In nucleotides, the CDR3 is TGTGCCAGCAGCCAATCTAACTATGGCTACACCTTC. It translates to CASSQSNYGYTF.

The genes are TRBV27 and TRBJ2-7, with 9 bases aligning to TRBD2. The CDR3 is 13 residues long. The junction had 1 base not matched to a gene; V was cut back by 5 bases and J by 2 bases. Germline V CDR1 and CDR2: MNHEY, SMNVEV (reference sequence). The CDR3 region has the DNA TGTGCCAGCAGTAAGCGGGGGGCCTACGAGCAGTACTTC. Translating it yields CASSKRGAYEQYF.

The count of this clone is one. The chain has TRBV7-7 and TRBJ2-2; a weak D match, TRBD2 (5 bases). V was trimmed by 0 bases and J by 0 bases, leaving 8 bases between them. Germline V gene data show CDR1 as SSHAT and CDR2 as FNYEAQ (reference sequence). The CDR3 is 16 amino acids. DNA for the CDR3: TGTGCCAGCAGCTTAGCGGCGGGCTCGAACACCGGGGAGCTGTTTTTT. Residues: CASSLAAGSNTGELFF.

The chain joins TRBV7-2 to TRBJ2-7, with TRBD1 matching 11 bases. Germline assignment: CDR1 SGHTA and CDR2 FQGNSA. Losses at the gene ends were 8 bases for V and 1 base for J; bases not matched to a gene: 1. The CDR3 is made up of 13 amino acids. CDR3 nucleotide sequence: TGTGCCAGCGGGGACAGGGGGTCCTACGAGCAGTACTTC. It translates to CASGDRGSYEQYF.

This chain connects TRBV29-1 to TRBJ1-1; 9 bases map to TRBD1. Germline CDR1 reads SQVTM; CDR2 reads ANQGSEA. The CDR3 covers 12 residues. J was trimmed by 6 bases and V by 7 bases; bases with no gene match: 6. The CDR3 sequence is CSGRTGEAEAFF. The CDR3 DNA reads as TGCAGCGGCCGGACAGGGGAGGCTGAAGCTTTCTTT.

This rearrangement joins TRBV18 to TRBJ2-7; no clear D. The germline CDR1 and CDR2 sequences are KGHSH and LQKENI. Trimming removed 3 bases at V and 3 bases at J, with 12 bases between. The CDR3 has 14 amino acids. CDR3 sequence: CASSPSGHVYEQYF. The CDR3 nucleotides are TGTGCCAGCTCACCCTCGGGTCACGTCTACGAGCAGTACTTC. Full variable domain (missing parts from reference TRBV18 and TRBJ2-7): NAGVMQNPRHLVRRRGQEARLRCSPMKGHSHVYWYRQLPEEGLKFMVYLQKENIIDESGMPKERFSAEFPKEGPSILRIQQVVRGDSAAYFCASSPSGHVYEQYFGPGTRLTVT.